The 25 T cell receptor beta chains presented below share a single source sample, sequenced in a study of blood T cell repertoires in COVID-19. Clones were sequenced by immunoSEQ multiplex PCR, and TCRdb holds only the in-frame ones, with some missing. The data hold around 99,000 clones, with less than 85% observed a single time. Sequenced: peripheral blood. The receptor set was obtained from a woman in her sixties with acute or convalescent COVID-19.

A few counts support this clone. J is TRBJ1-5 and V is TRBV6-4, with 8 bases fitting TRBD1. The V and J ends lost 9 bases and 6 bases, in that order; junction bases with no gene match: 13. The CDR3 length is 15 residues. Germline loops: CDR1 MRHNA, CDR2 SNTAGT. CDR3 DNA: TGTGCCAGACTTTTAGGACAGGGTCGATGTCAGCCCCAGCATTTT. This translates into CARLLGQGRCQPQHF.

In its sample, this clone was seen a few times. Other DNA sequences of this sample code for an identical CDR3. The chain combines TRBV19 with TRBJ1-6; D possibly corresponds to TRBD1 (5 bases). V gave up 10 bases and J gave up 7 bases, with 14 bases separating them. The CDR3 contains 13 residues. Germline V gene lookup returns CDR1 LNHDA and CDR2 SQIVND (reference sequence). Here the CDR3 reads CATRTGTNSPLHF. The CDR3 DNA follows: TGTGCCACTAGAACAGGAACGAATTCACCCCTCCACTTT.

The chain carries TRBV18 and TRBJ1-5; unclear D gene. Trimming pared 5 bases from V and 4 bases from J, leaving 12 bases between. This CDR3 comprises 14 residues. CDR1 is KGHSH, CDR2 LQKENI, per germline. This CDR3 reads CASSEGTGNQPQHF. For the CDR3, the DNA is TGTGCCAGCTCAGAGGGTACGGGGAATCAGCCCCAGCATTTT. The entire variable domain, with the rest obtained from reference TRBV18 and TRBJ1-5, is as follows: NAGVMQNPRHLVRRRGQEARLRCSPMKGHSHVYWYRQLPEEGLKFMVYLQKENIIDESGMPKERFSAEFPKEGPSILRIQQVVRGDSAAYFCASSEGTGNQPQHFGDGTRLSIL.

This chain joins TRBV6-6 and TRBJ2-1; TRBD1 might be the D (6 bases). In germline, CDR1 is MNHNY, CDR2 SVGAGI (reference sequence). The CDR3 is made up of 15 amino acids. The V end lost 4 bases, the J end lost 5 bases, and 15 bases lay between the germline ends. CDR3 sequence reads: CASSFARGQHNEQFF. CDR3 sequence (DNA): TGTGCCAGCAGTTTCGCCCGCGGACAGCACAATGAGCAGTTCTTC.

This clone was seen only once. The chain uses TRBV5-4 and TRBJ1-3; D may be TRBD1 (5 bases). V was shortened by 6 bases and J by 4 bases, with 20 bases between the two germline ends. The CDR3 covers 16 residues. Germline lookup yields CDR1 SGHNT and CDR2 YYREEE (reference sequence). This CDR3 reads CASNNGGAKSGNTIYF. The DNA of the CDR3 is TGTGCCAGCAACAATGGAGGGGCAAAATCGGGAAACACCATATATTTT.

In this sample, this clone turned up a few times. The chain has TRBV15 and TRBJ2-5, with D maybe TRBD2 (5 bases). The length of the CDR3 is 15 residues. Germline CDR1 LNHNV, CDR2 YYDKDF (reference sequence). V was trimmed by 1 base and J by 5 bases, leaving 14 bases between them. CDR3 nucleotides: TGTGCCACCAGCAGAGGGGGTCGGGGATTGGAGACCCAGTACTTC. Its protein product is CATSRGGRGLETQYF.

V usage is TRBV2 and J usage is TRBJ1-1; TRBD1 matches 7 bases. CDR1 SNHLY and CDR2 FYNNEI come from the germline V gene. This CDR3 spans 15 amino acids. Trimming removed 4 bases from V and 1 base from J; junction bases left unmatched: 6. The CDR3 here is CASSVVRDRNTEAFF. The CDR3 coding sequence is TGTGCCAGCAGTGTAGTAAGGGACAGGAACACTGAAGCTTTCTTT.

This clone was counted only a few times. The chain is built from TRBV18 and TRBJ2-7; no reliable D call. The CDR3 runs to 14 residues. Trimming took off 2 bases at V and 3 bases at J, with 11 bases between the two ends. The germline V gene encodes CDR1 KGHSH and CDR2 LQKENI. CDR3 sequence: CASSPGANNYEQYF. Here the CDR3 DNA reads TGTGCCAGCTCACCAGGAGCGAATAACTACGAGCAGTACTTC.

The sample holds many counts of this clone. The chain is built from TRBV11-2 and TRBJ2-1, with TRBD1 matching over 7 bases. The CDR3 runs 14 residues. From germline, CDR1 is SGHAT and CDR2 FQNNGV. Losses at the gene ends were 6 bases for V and 8 bases for J; bases not matched to a gene: 10. The CDR3 protein is CASRSWDQGDEQFF. The CDR3 bases are TGTGCCAGCAGGTCGTGGGATCAGGGGGATGAGCAGTTCTTC.

The chain couples TRBV28 to TRBJ1-6; TRBD1 agrees at 10 bases. The length of the CDR3 is 13 residues. V shed 5 bases and J 9 bases; nucleotides not matched to a gene: 1. CDR1 and CDR2 (germline): MDHEN, SYDVKM. The CDR3 loop is CASSGTGVSPLHF. The CDR3 DNA reads as TGTGCCAGCAGTGGGACAGGGGTTTCACCCCTCCACTTT.

CDR3 amino acids: CASTDRLAPYTF. The CDR3 DNA is TGTGCCAGCACCGACAGGCTCGCGCCCTACACCTTC. The chain employs TRBV18 and TRBJ1-2; weak D call: TRBD1 (6 bases). CDR1 and CDR2 (germline): KGHSH, LQKENI. The V end was cut by 8 bases, the J end by 10 bases, with 17 bases between. There are 12 residues in the CDR3.

The gene calls are TRBV15 and TRBJ2-7; the match to TRBD1 covers 8 bases. J gave up 4 bases and V 5 bases, and 7 bases lay outside the gene matches. There are 14 residues in the CDR3. The germline V gene encodes CDR1 LNHNV and CDR2 YYDKDF (reference sequence). For the CDR3, the DNA is TGTGCCACCAGCGGTGGACAGGGACTGTACGAGCAGTACTTC. As protein: CATSGGQGLYEQYF. Combining the CDR3 with reference TRBV15 and TRBJ2-7 gives the whole variable domain DAMVIQNPRYQVTQFGKPVTLSCSQTLNHNVMYWYQQKSSQAPKLLFHYYDKDFNNEADTPDNFQSRRPNTSFCFLDIRSPGLGDTAMYLCATSGGQGLYEQYFGPGTRLTVT.

The CDR3 here is CASPNRDTGELFF. CDR3 nucleotides: TGTGCCAGCCCTAACAGGGATACCGGGGAGCTGTTTTTT. The rearrangement links TRBV28 to TRBJ2-2; D might be TRBD1 (6 bases). This CDR3 has 13 amino acids. Per germline, CDR1 MDHEN and CDR2 SYDVKM. V was cut by 8 bases and J by 5 bases, with 12 bases left in between.

This clone came up once. This chain joins TRBV10-1 and TRBJ2-2; 8 bases map to TRBD1. The CDR3 spans 12 residues. V dropped 10 bases and J dropped 7; count of bases not matched to a gene: 5. CDR1 is WNHNN and CDR2 is SYGVQD in the germline V gene (reference sequence). CDR3 sequence (DNA): TGCGCCACCGGACAGGGCGGCGGGGAGCTGTTTTTT. It yields the protein CATGQGGGELFF.

The table lists this clone with a few counts. This chain joins TRBV30 and TRBJ1-1; D remains unclear. V dropped 0 bases and J dropped 1 base, with 9 bases sitting between them. This CDR3 region has 14 residues. Looked up from germline, CDR1 is GTSNPN and CDR2 is SVGIG (reference sequence). CDR3 DNA sequence: TGTGCCTGGAGTGTAGTCGGCGGGAACACTGAAGCTTTCTTT. It is translated as CAWSVVGGNTEAFF.

This clone occurred once. The chain employs TRBV7-2 and TRBJ2-7; 9 nucleotides agree with TRBD1. The CDR3 has 14 residues. Trimming at V came to 5 bases and at J to 7 bases, leaving 9 bases not matched to a gene. CDR1 and CDR2 from the germline V gene are SGHTA and FQGNSA. The CDR3 reads CASSTGQGFSEQYF. CDR3 nucleotide sequence: TGTGCCAGCAGCACGGGACAGGGCTTTTCGGAGCAGTACTTC.

The rearrangement joins TRBV28 to TRBJ2-4, with D possibly TRBD1 on 5 matching bases. Germline lookup yields CDR1 MDHEN and CDR2 SYDVKM. Trimming took off 10 bases at V and 3 bases at J, with 19 bases between the two ends. The CDR3 runs to 15 residues. The CDR3 sequence is CATSPDGAVKNIQYF. The CDR3 nucleotides are TGTGCCACCTCACCAGATGGGGCAGTCAAAAACATTCAGTACTTC.

CDR3: CSVSDTSYEQYF. CDR3 in DNA: TGCAGCGTGTCGGACACTTCCTACGAGCAGTACTTC. The V and J genes are TRBV29-1 and TRBJ2-7; a possible D gene is TRBD1 (5 bases). CDR1 and CDR2 (germline): SQVTM, ANQGSEA. The V end lost 6 bases, the J end lost 1 base, and 10 bases lay between the germline ends. This CDR3 spans 12 amino acids.

CDR3 bases: TGTGCCAGCAGTGATCCGGTCTCTGGAAACACCATATATTTT. This sequence encodes CASSDPVSGNTIYF. The gene calls are TRBV25-1 and TRBJ1-3; D call uncertain. The germline V gene has CDR1 MGHDK and CDR2 SYGVNS. V was trimmed by 3 bases and J by 0 bases, leaving 6 bases between them. The CDR3 has 14 amino acids.

As concerns this clone: Mismatch with germline at one junction end may stem from a read error. The chain links TRBV7-7 to TRBJ2-5; 7 nucleotides align to TRBD1. The CDR3 runs 15 residues. Germline CDR1 is SSHAT and CDR2 is FNYEAQ (reference sequence). Here the CDR3 reads CASSSATAGGKTQYF. The CDR3 nucleotides read TGTGCTAGCAGCTCCGCGACGGCAGGGGGAAAGACCCAGTACTTC.

The gene calls are TRBV7-3 and TRBJ2-3, with TRBD2 matching over 8 bases. The CDR3 has 17 residues. The V and J ends lost 0 bases and 5 bases, in that order; junction bases with no gene match: 10. Looked up from germline, CDR1 is SGHTA and CDR2 is FQGTGA. The CDR3 bases are TGTGCCAGCAGCTTAACCCCCCCCGGGGGGGGCGGAGATACGCAGTATTTT. It is translated as CASSLTPPGGGGDTQYF. The whole variable domain, remainder taken from reference TRBV7-3 and TRBJ2-3, is GAGVSQTPSNKVTEKGKYVELRCDPISGHTALYWYRQSLGQGPEFLIYFQGTGAADDSGLPNDRFFAVRPEGSVSTLKIQRTERGDSAVYLCASSLTPPGGGGDTQYFGPGTRLTVL.

J is TRBJ2-7 and V is TRBV29-1; 10 nucleotides agree with TRBD1. The CDR3 is 17 amino acids. Trimming at V came to 4 bases and at J to 6 bases, leaving 18 bases not matched to a gene. The germline CDR1 and CDR2 sequences are SQVTM and ANQGSEA. The CDR3 protein is CSVGAGGDRGGTREQYF. CDR3 sequence (DNA): TGCAGCGTTGGGGCCGGAGGGGACAGGGGAGGGACTCGCGAGCAGTACTTC.

The rearrangement uses TRBV7-9 and TRBJ1-2; D gene ambiguous. CDR3 size: 15 residues. Between the trimmed V and J ends, which lost 1 base and 5 bases, there was a span of 14 bases. Per the germline V gene, CDR1 is SEHNR and CDR2 is FQNEAQ (reference sequence). DNA for the CDR3: TGTGCCAGCAGCTTAGAGGTGGTAGCCGAGTATGGCTACACCTTC. Translated, it gives CASSLEVVAEYGYTF. Combining the CDR3 with reference TRBV7-9 and TRBJ1-2 gives the whole variable domain DTGVSQNPRHKITKRGQNVTFRCDPISEHNRLYWYRQTLGQGPEFLTYFQNEAQLEKSRLLSDRFSAERPKGSFSTLEIQRTEQGDSAMYLCASSLEVVAEYGYTFGSGTRLTVV.

This clone is a singleton in its sample. The CDR3 protein is CSVQKWTNEKLFF. CDR3 nucleotides: TGCAGCGTCCAGAAGTGGACTAATGAAAAACTGTTTTTT. V usage is TRBV29-1 and J usage is TRBJ1-4; D call uncertain. Germline loops: CDR1 SQVTM, CDR2 ANQGSEA. There are 13 residues in the CDR3. The V end lost 6 bases, the J end lost 2 bases, and 10 bases lay between the germline ends.

V usage is TRBV5-6 and J usage is TRBJ2-7, with 9 bases matching TRBD2. Germline V gene sequence: CDR1 SGHDT, CDR2 YYEEEE. This CDR3 region has 13 residues. Unmatched junction bases numbered 3, after V lost 4 bases and J lost 4 bases. The CDR3 region is CASSRLADYEQYF. As DNA, the CDR3 is TGTGCCAGCAGCCGACTAGCGGATTACGAGCAGTACTTC.